This T cell receptor (beta chain) was obtained from a study of blood T cell repertoires in COVID-19. The CDR3 is made up of 14 amino acids. J gave up 9 bases and V 3 bases, and 4 bases lay outside the gene matches. Looked up from germline, CDR1 is SGHNT and CDR2 is YYREEE (reference sequence). Assay: immunoSEQ multiplex PCR; the TCRdb copy retains only in-frame clones and omits some. The repertoire has roughly 360,000 clones, approximately 89% of them found once; the top ten carry approximately 1.2%. V is TRBV5-4 and J is TRBJ2-3; 13 bases match TRBD2. The receptor was derived from a man aged 30-40 years who had recovered from COVID-19. Sequenced: PBMCs or T cells enriched from blood (not recorded which). The CDR3 DNA follows: TGTGCCAGCAGCTACACTAGCGGGGGGGGAACGCAGTATTTT. Translating gives CASSYTSGGGTQYF.